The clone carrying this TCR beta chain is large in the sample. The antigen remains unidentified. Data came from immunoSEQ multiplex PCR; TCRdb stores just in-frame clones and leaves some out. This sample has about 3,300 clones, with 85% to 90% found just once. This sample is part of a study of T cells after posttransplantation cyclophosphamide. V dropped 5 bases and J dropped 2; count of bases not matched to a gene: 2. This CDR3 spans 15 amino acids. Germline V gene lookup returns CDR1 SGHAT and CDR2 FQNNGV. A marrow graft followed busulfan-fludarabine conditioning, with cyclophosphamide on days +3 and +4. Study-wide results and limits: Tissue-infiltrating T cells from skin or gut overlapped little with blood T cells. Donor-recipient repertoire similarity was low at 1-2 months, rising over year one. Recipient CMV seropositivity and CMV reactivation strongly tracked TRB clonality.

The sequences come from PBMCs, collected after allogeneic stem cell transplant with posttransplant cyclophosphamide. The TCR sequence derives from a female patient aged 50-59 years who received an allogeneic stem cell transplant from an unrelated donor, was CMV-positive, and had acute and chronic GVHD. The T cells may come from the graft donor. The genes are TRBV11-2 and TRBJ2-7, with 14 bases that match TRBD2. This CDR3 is CASSQTSGGAYEQYF. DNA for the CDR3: TGTGCCAGCAGCCAGACTAGCGGGGGGGCCTACGAGCAGTACTTC.